This paragraph reports one TCR beta chain. Its target antigen remains unknown. Base quality data are lacking; no much larger clone is found one base away. For deep sequencing, each PBMC sample was run in six replicates, with libraries mostly built from around 500 ng of input genomic DNA. Following the manufacturer's instructions, the team built TCRbeta libraries using the immunoSEQ hsTCRbeta kit. The finished libraries were brought together in one pool at approximately 3.1 nM, which was then read using an Illumina NovaSeq 6000 S4 flow cell. Turning to the authors' computational methods: Raw data preprocessing and quality control were performed with the immunoSEQ Analyzer. The analysis was limited to productive rearrangements, and each clonotype was defined by a unique CDR3 amino acid sequence. Using the R package tcR, the researchers computed the Gini-Simpson index as their estimate of repertoire clonality. Student's t test was used to compare Gini indices, and Pearson correlation was used to assess associations with tumor size change. In its TCRdb copy, this immuneACCESS table keeps in-frame sequences only and misses some clones. Where compared with another copy, unresolved V genes explain less than half of these, and the others have no known cause. V and J calls and clone size are given by that table; D and trimming were obtained from the DNA. The sample includes around 81,000 clones, with under 85% observed a single time. The leading ten clones occupy around 3% of the sample.

This entry is derived from a study of neoadjuvant anti-PD-1 for oral cavity cancer (dated by TCRdb to the early 2020s). Context from the whole study: Three to four biweekly doses of nivolumab at 3 mg/kg were mostly administered to patients before curative-intent surgical resection. Under RECIST 1.1, patients with complete response, partial response or stable disease were classed as responders, and patients with progression were classed as non-responders. The parent correlative cohort included some 13 patients, with a 33% response rate. For patients who did not progress, a fourth nivolumab dose was given around day 43, followed by definitive surgical resection on days 50-56. Findings and caveats that apply to the study as a whole: Higher pretreatment blood Treg/Th17 ratios correlated with higher pretreatment blood TCRbeta clonality and lower post-treatment tumor TCRbeta clonality. After neoadjuvant nivolumab, T cell clonality (Gini index) in PBMCs was significantly higher in non-responders than in responders. Only a few patients per response group were included in the TCR analyses, and the authors called for validation in larger cohorts.

Interpreted using the paper, the time point label stands for: before neoadjuvant nivolumab. Patients had been newly diagnosed with stage II-IVA oral cavity squamous cell carcinoma, and no prior systemic or radiation treatment had been given to the patients. The cohort consisted of patients with HPV-negative, locally advanced oral cavity squamous cell carcinoma. No culture maintenance or expansion was done, as the peripheral blood mononuclear cells went straight to analysis. Samples were obtained from a longitudinal correlative study of a single-arm phase II trial of neoadjuvant nivolumab in oral cavity squamous cell carcinoma. Genomic DNA-based TCRbeta sequencing was performed on subject-matched pre- and post-treatment PBMCs and tumors from three responders and three non-responders. Peripheral blood mononuclear cells were collected before nivolumab treatment and again after treatment, at the time of surgery. The Maxwell RSC DNA from Cells kit was used to extract genomic DNA from PBMCs.

V and J are truncated by 8 bases and 0 bases respectively, leaving an intervening sequence of 11 bases. The CDR1 and CDR2 encoded by the germline V gene are SNHLY and FYNNEI. The CDR3 has 13 amino acids, counting the end cysteine and phenylalanine. Solely the CDR3 DNA is kept, with 39 bases framed from the first base. The clonotype was recovered from a person aged 40 to 85 with oral cavity squamous cell carcinoma. Sequenced here: PBMCs, sampled before nivolumab (anti-PD-1) treatment. Rearrangement joined TRBV2 to TRBJ2-7, with TRBD2 perhaps the D gene, on 5 matching bases. This receptor carries the CDR3 CASGKRSSYEQYF. In nucleotides, the sequence is TGTGCCAGCGGGAAGCGGAGCTCCTACGAGCAGTACTTC. With the portions outside the CDR3 filled from the reference TRBV2 and TRBJ2-7 genes, the complete variable region becomes EPEVTQTPSHQVTQMGQEVILRCVPISNHLYFYWYRQILGQKVEFLVSFYNNEISEKSEIFDDQFSVERPDGSNFTLKIRSTKLEDSAMYFCASGKRSSYEQYFGPGTRLTVT.